This is a list of T cell receptor beta chains from one sample in a study of post-analysis software for immune sequencing data. TCRdb itself ran the PCR reads through MiXCR, one entry per CDR3 protein. The data contain some 450,000 distinct CDR3 sequences, roughly 45% of them singletons. Sequenced sample: blood. Receptor source: a girl aged 5-17 years with multiple sclerosis. Both conserved end residues are part of each CDR3. The D gene is left open where the match is weak. Clone size is not always given. Where it is, it says once, few, many or a class for expanded clones.

>.|TRBD2|TRBJ2-7|TRBV29-1
CSVGGDSAYEQYF
>.|.|TRBJ2-7|TRBV7-9
CASSASGRGAYEQYF
>.|TRBD1|TRBJ2-5|TRBV6-4
CASSDSTQGQETQYF
>.|.|.|TRBV11-2
CASSLETGETQYF
>.|.|TRBJ2-4|TRBV6-6
CASLGLAKNIQYF
>few|TRBD2|TRBJ2-7|TRBV29-1
CSVLEGGPYEQYF
>.|.|TRBJ1-3|TRBV25-1
CASSQPPGLSGNTIYF
>.|.|TRBJ1-1|TRBV10-3
CAIRGGNTEAFF
>once|TRBD1|TRBJ2-5|TRBV24-1
CATSDPGQGPGETQYF
>.|TRBD2|TRBJ2-1|TRBV4-2
CASTLSGKAFF
>.|TRBD2|TRBJ2-1|TRBV20-1
CSARDLGGSTYNEQFF
>few|.|TRBJ2-1|TRBV29-1
CSGAQGRGNAEQFF
>.|TRBD2|TRBJ2-4|TRBV2
CASSEAGTRANIQYF
>.|.|TRBJ2-1|TRBV24-1
CATSERSAQGNEQFF
>.|TRBD1|TRBJ2-5|TRBV2
CASSDRTGQETQYF
>.|.|TRBJ2-7|TRBV10-2
CASGRDGPYEQYF
>few|.|TRBJ2-5|TRBV6-5
CASTDGLLGEQYF
>.|TRBD2|TRBJ2-2|TRBV12-3/TRBV12-4
CASSPGLAAGELFF
>few|.|TRBJ2-7|TRBV29-1
CSAGVRGPYEQYF
>.|.|TRBJ2-5|TRBV28
CASTLTAQETQYF
>.|TRBD2|TRBJ2-5|TRBV28
CASSSHLSSGNQETQYF
>few|TRBD2|TRBJ2-3|TRBV6-4
CASSDPGTSGSLPFTDTQYF
>.|.|TRBJ2-5|TRBV4-2
CASSQDSLPGGRGETQYF
>.|.|TRBJ2-6|TRBV9
CASSVMGGAGANVLTF
>few|TRBD1|TRBJ1-2|TRBV11-2
CASSLAGQGAYGYTF
>few|TRBD1|TRBJ2-5|TRBV7-2
CASSLSPPARGIQETQYF
>.|.|.|TRBV19
CASSMDTGTSYEQYF
>few|.|TRBJ2-3|TRBV29-1
CSADWTGTDTQYF